This is a list of T cell receptor beta chains from one sample in a study of cytomegalovirus exposure and HLA in healthy donors. The table came from immunoSEQ multiplex PCR; TCRdb's copy has only in-frame clones and leaves some out. The sample holds about 140,000 clones, 76% seen once. The sample comprised PBMCs. These receptors all come from a woman aged 40 to 50 in good health and CMV-seronegative. Each CDR3 is given with its conserved first and last residue. The D gene is left open where the match is weak. A row's size may be missing; if present it is once, few, many or a size class.

TRBV19	15	TRBJ1-5	-	TRBD1	TGTGCCAGTACCGTATCGCGGACAGGGAACCAGCCCCAGCATTTT	CASTVSRTGNQPQHF
TRBV27	12	TRBJ2-3	few	-	TGTGCCAGCAGTTTCTCGACAGGTACGCAGTATTTT	CASSFSTGTQYF
TRBV30	18	TRBJ2-1	-	TRBD2	TGTGCCTGGAGTGTTTTCGGGGCTGAAGCGGGGAGATTGGATGAGCAGTTCTTC	CAWSVFGAEAGRLDEQFF
TRBV7-9	17	TRBJ2-7	-	-	TGTTCCAGCAGCTTAGTTGATGGGCAGGGGTCCCCCTACGAGCAGTACTTC	CSSSLVDGQGSPYEQYF
TRBV19	13	TRBJ1-2	-	-	TGTGCCAGTGGCCCGTGGTCAGGATATGGCTACACCTTC	CASGPWSGYGYTF
TRBV9	17	TRBJ2-5	once	-	TGTGCCAGCAGCGAGTTTGGCGGGACTCCAGACCAAGAGACCCAGTACTTC	CASSEFGGTPDQETQYF
TRBV7-9	15	TRBJ2-5	-	TRBD2	TGTGCCAGCAGCGCTAATCAGCGGGATCGGGAGACCCAGTACTTC	CASSANQRDRETQYF
TRBV27	13	TRBJ2-7	-	TRBD1	TGTGCCAGCGGGGACAGGGTGACCTACGAGCAGTACTTC	CASGDRVTYEQYF
TRBV6-5	13	TRBJ2-2	-	-	TGTGCCAGCAGTTACGGGGGGACCGGGGAGCTGTTTTTT	CASSYGGTGELFF
TRBV4-1	16	TRBJ2-4	-	TRBD2	TGCGCCAGCAGCCCGCGACTAGCTTTAGCCAAAAACATTCAGTACTTC	CASSPRLALAKNIQYF
TRBV7-9	14	TRBJ1-2	-	-	TGTGCCAGCAGCTCCAGGACAATGAACTATGGCTACACCTTC	CASSSRTMNYGYTF
TRBV4-1	14	TRBJ1-2	-	-	TGCGCCAGCAGCCAAGACGGGGGGCACTATGGCTACACCTTC	CASSQDGGHYGYTF
TRBV7-9	11	TRBJ2-1	-	-	TGTGCCAGCATACGGGGGGCCGAGCAGTTCTTC	CASIRGAEQFF
TRBV4-1	14	TRBJ1-2	-	-	TGCGCCAGCAGCCAAGATTACAGGGCCTATGGCTACACCTTC	CASSQDYRAYGYTF
TRBV29-1	12	TRBJ1-2	-	-	TGCAGCGTTTCCGACGCGGGCTATGGCTACACCTTC	CSVSDAGYGYTF
TRBV19	12	TRBJ1-2	-	-	TGTGCCAGCGGGGGATTTATCTATGGCTACACCTTC	CASGGFIYGYTF
TRBV11-3	16	TRBJ2-1	-	TRBD2	TGTGCCAGCAGCTTCGGACTAGCGGGGCATTACAATGAGCAGTTCTTC	CASSFGLAGHYNEQFF
TRBV6-1	15	TRBJ2-3	-	TRBD1	TGTGCCATCAGGAAGGACAGGGGATCGACAGATACGCAGTATTTT	CAIRKDRGSTDTQYF
TRBV4-1	12	TRBJ2-5	-	-	TGCGCCAGCAGCCAAGATCTGGAGACCCAGTACTTC	CASSQDLETQYF
TRBV7-9	10	TRBJ2-3	-	-	TGTTCCAGCAGCTTAGAGACAGAGTATTTT	CSSSLETEYF
TRBV5-1	12	TRBJ2-5	-	-	TGCGCCAGCAGTAGGGGCATCGAGACCCAGTACTTC	CASSRGIETQYF
TRBV2	16	TRBJ1-6	-	TRBD1	TGTGCCAGCAGTGAAGGGGGACAGGTTTATAATTCACCCCTCCACTTT	CASSEGGQVYNSPLHF